One sample yielded the 23 T cell receptor beta chains listed below, sequenced in a study of tumor-infiltrating lymphocytes in oesophageal squamous cell carcinoma (dated by TCRdb to about 2016). The receptor library was made with PCR. Sequenced on an Illumina HiSeq 2000. TCRdb took the public reads, trimmed them with fastp at Q25, ran MiXCR for clone calling and kept in-frame beta chains. Every entry covers one CDR3 protein and lists the most common genes and DNA from its rows. The sample table shows about 21,000 distinct CDR3 sequences, and less than 45% are seen once. The ten largest make up more than 30% of the sample. The sequencing input was esophageal tumor tissue. Receptors were obtained from a male donor with esophageal squamous cell carcinoma.

Concerning this clonotype itself: A much larger clone differs by one base, so this may be a read error. The conserved phenylalanine or tryptophan normally closing the CDR3 is absent here, so this likely arose from a read error. This chain joins TRBV19 and TRBJ1-5; no firm D call. Germline V gene lookup returns CDR1 LNHDA and CDR2 SQIVND (reference sequence). The V and J ends lost 6 bases and 7 bases respectively, with 13 bases between them. The CDR3 extends over 13 amino acids. In DNA form, the CDR3 reads TGTGCCAGTAGCCCGGACTTGAACCAGCCCCAGCATATT. The encoded protein is CASSPDLNQPQHI.

The chain joins TRBV7-2 to TRBJ1-3, with no clear D. The CDR3 contains 15 residues. The V end lost 2 bases, the J end lost 0 bases, and 8 bases lay between the germline ends. Germline loops: CDR1 SGHTA, CDR2 FQGNSA. The DNA for the CDR3 is TGTGCCAGCAGCTTATGGGGAAGCTCTGGAAACACCATATATTTT. Encoded protein: CASSLWGSSGNTIYF.

In its sample, this clonotype was seen many times. The rearrangement uses TRBV12-3 or TRBV12-4 and TRBJ2-2; D is possibly TRBD1 or TRBD2 (7 bases each). Trimming took off 5 bases at V and 3 bases at J, with 13 bases between the two ends. The CDR3 length is 15 residues. CDR3 amino acids: CASSGGDRYTGELFF. The CDR3 DNA reads as TGTGCCAGCAGTGGGGGGGACAGATACACCGGGGAGCTGTTTTTT.

This clonotype has at least ten counts. The chain is built from TRBV11-2 and TRBJ2-3; tentative D call: TRBD2 (5 bases). In germline, CDR1 is SGHAT, CDR2 FQNNGV. Trimming took off 1 base at V and 4 bases at J, with 12 bases between the two ends. This CDR3 has 15 residues. CDR3 DNA sequence: TGTGCCAGCAGCTTAGGGATTTTGGAGGCAGATACGCAGTATTTT. Translating it yields CASSLGILEADTQYF. The entire variable domain, with the rest obtained from reference TRBV11-2 and TRBJ2-3, is as follows: EAGVAQSPRYKIIEKRQSVAFWCNPISGHATLYWYQQILGQGPKLLIQFQNNGVVDDSQLPKDRFSAERLKGVDSTLKIQPAKLEDSAVYLCASSLGILEADTQYFGPGTRLTVL.

V gene TRBV7-6 combines with J gene TRBJ2-3; 11 bases match TRBD2. Germline assignment: CDR1 SGHVS and CDR2 FNYEAQ. The CDR3 is 17 amino acids. The V and J ends lost 5 bases and 4 bases, in that order; junction bases with no gene match: 11. CDR3 sequence (DNA): TGTGCCAGCAGCCTTATCTTTAGCGGGGGGGCCCCAGATACGCAGTATTTT. It is translated as CASSLIFSGGAPDTQYF.

The rearrangement joins TRBV11-1 to TRBJ2-6; the match to TRBD2 covers 9 bases. This CDR3 is 15 amino acids long. After removal of 5 bases from V and 2 bases from J, the junction contained 1 base not matched to a gene. Per germline, CDR1 SGHAT and CDR2 FQDESV (reference sequence). The CDR3 DNA reads TGTGCCAGCAGCCGCGGGGGGGCTGGGGCCAACGTCCTGACTTTC. Protein sequence: CASSRGGAGANVLTF.

This clonotype was observed many times. The chain joins TRBV2 to TRBJ1-1; tentatively, D is TRBD1 (5 bases). This CDR3 spans 13 amino acids. CDR1 and CDR2 (germline): SNHLY, FYNNEI. The V and J ends lost 5 bases and 6 bases respectively, with 13 bases between them. The CDR3 DNA follows: TGTGCCAGCAGTAGGGATAGGGGCGCTGAAGCTTTCTTT. It codes for CASSRDRGAEAFF.

Judged by abundance, this clonotype is medium-sized. The junction differs from germline at one of its ends, possibly a read error. This chain joins TRBV7-7 and TRBJ2-1; 9 nucleotides align to TRBD2. CDR1 SSHAT and CDR2 FNYEAQ come from the germline V gene (reference sequence). This CDR3 comprises 15 residues. The CDR3 bases are TGTGCTAGCAGCTTATTTAGCGGGAGTTACAATGAGCAGTTCTTC. This translates into CASSLFSGSYNEQFF. The variable domain in full, with the rest retrieved from reference TRBV7-7 and TRBJ2-1, is GAGVSQSPRYKVTKRGQDVTLRCDPISSHATLYWYQQALGQGPEFLTYFNYEAQPDKSGLPSDRFSAERPEGSISTLTIQRTEQRDSAMYRCASSLFSGSYNEQFFGPGTRLTVL.

The genes are TRBV7-3 and TRBJ2-7; TRBD2 aligns across 16 bases. The J call is doubtful: the DNA matches TRBJ2-1 better. The CDR3 consists of 19 residues. Germline values: CDR1 SGHTA, CDR2 FQGTGA. CDR3 sequence reads: CASSLLGTSGRGVVNEQFF. The CDR3 region has the DNA TGTGCCAGCAGCTTACTCGGGACTAGCGGGAGGGGGGTTGTCAATGAGCAGTTCTTC.

V gene TRBV4-1 combines with J gene TRBJ1-5, with D unresolved. The V end lost 0 bases, the J end lost 10 bases, and 19 bases lay between the germline ends. This CDR3 spans 16 amino acids. Germline V gives CDR1 MGHRA, CDR2 YSYEKL. The chain's CDR3 is CASSQDRRQHISPQHF. CDR3 in DNA: TGCGCCAGCAGCCAAGATAGGAGGCAGCATATCAGCCCCCAGCATTTT.

This chain links TRBV5-1 with TRBJ1-1; 8 nucleotides match TRBD2. The DNA end lines up better with TRBJ2-3; the J call may be wrong. Germline CDR1 and CDR2: SGHRS and YFSETQ. This CDR3 is built from 16 residues. The CDR3 spells CASSLAGGRRGDTQYF. As DNA, the CDR3 is TGCGCCAGCAGCTTGGCCGGCGGGAGGCGGGGAGATACGCAGTATTTT.

This chain joins TRBV7-2 and TRBJ1-1; a weak D match, TRBD1 (6 bases). The V end lost 1 base, the J end lost 1 base, and 13 bases lay between the germline ends. The CDR3 is 16 amino acids. Germline CDR1 and CDR2: SGHTA and FQGNSA. DNA of the CDR3: TGTGCCAGCAGCTTAGTGAAGACAGGAGCGAACACTGAAGCTTTCTTT. Encoded protein: CASSLVKTGANTEAFF.

In the case of this clonotype: No conserved phenylalanine or tryptophan ends this CDR3, so it is likely a read error. Because the CDR3's place on the DNA is in doubt, the DNA is left out and the CDR3 is given as listed by TCRdb. This chain uses TRBV6-1 with TRBJ2-5; the table gives TRBD1 as D, unverified against the DNA. The germline V gene has CDR1 MNHNS and CDR2 SASEGT. The length of the CDR3 is 17 amino acids, counting both ends. The CDR3: CASSSPQGNIHGYTFGS.

This rearrangement joins TRBV7-8 to TRBJ2-1; the D is unclear. Per germline, CDR1 SGHVS and CDR2 FQNEAQ. The CDR3 length is 12 residues. Trimming cost V 1 base and J 7 bases, with 5 bases left between them. Here the CDR3 DNA reads TGTGCCAGCAGCTTAGATGGGAATGAGCAGTTCTTC. Translating it yields CASSLDGNEQFF.

A remark on this clonotype: Just one base apart from a much larger clone, this may be a read error. The rearrangement uses TRBV6-5 and TRBJ2-7; D gene uncertain. In germline, CDR1 is MNHEY, CDR2 SVGAGI. V lost 6 bases to trimming and J lost 7 bases, with 10 bases between them. The CDR3 extends over 11 amino acids. The CDR3 loop reads CASRGYNEQYF. DNA of the CDR3: TGTGCCAGCAGGGGATACAATGAGCAGTACTTC.

The chain recombines TRBV6-2 or TRBV6-3 with TRBJ2-7; D is possibly TRBD1 (7 bases). The DNA end favors TRBJ2-1, so the J call may be wrong. CDR1 and CDR2 from the germline V gene are MNHEY and SVGEGT. This CDR3 spans 12 amino acids. Here the CDR3 reads CASSYGGTVQFF. CDR3 DNA: TGTGCCAGCAGTTACGGCGGGACAGTGCAGTTCTTC.

This chain links TRBV6-8 with TRBJ2-7, with 11 bases identical to TRBD1. The J call may be faulty, since TRBJ1-2 better matches the DNA end. Germline CDR1 MNHGY, CDR2 SAAAGT. CDR3 length equals 14 residues. CDR3 DNA sequence: TGTGCCAGCAGTGGACAGGGGGCTGTTGGTGGCTACACCTTC. Encoded protein: CASSGQGAVGGYTF.

V and J are TRBV11-2 and TRBJ2-3; 7 bases agree with TRBD1. Germline V gene data show CDR1 as SGHAT and CDR2 as FQNNGV. CDR3 length: 16 amino acids. V was pared by 2 bases and J by 0 bases, with 5 bases of the junction left unmatched. CDR3 sequence reads: CASSLTPGQSTDTQYF. The CDR3 nucleotides read TGTGCCAGCAGCTTAACACCGGGACAGAGCACAGATACGCAGTATTTT. The full variable domain, rest sourced from reference TRBV11-2 and TRBJ2-3, is EAGVAQSPRYKIIEKRQSVAFWCNPISGHATLYWYQQILGQGPKLLIQFQNNGVVDDSQLPKDRFSAERLKGVDSTLKIQPAKLEDSAVYLCASSLTPGQSTDTQYFGPGTRLTVL.

The J gene is TRBJ2-5, the V gene TRBV7-2, with 8 bases matching TRBD2. The J call may be mistaken, given a closer DNA end match to TRBJ2-7. CDR3 length: 14 amino acids. CDR1 SGHTA and CDR2 FQGNSA come from the germline V gene. This CDR3 is CASSFSSGPYEQYF. The CDR3 nucleotides read TGTGCCAGCAGCTTCTCTAGCGGGCCCTACGAGCAGTACTTC.

The chain has TRBV7-2 and TRBJ2-7; D not resolved. V lost 1 base and J lost 4, with 11 bases in between. The CDR3 is made up of 14 amino acids. Germline V gene data show CDR1 as SGHTA and CDR2 as FQGNSA. In nucleotides, the CDR3 is TGTGCCAGCAGCTTAGAGGGTAGGAGATACGAGCAGTACTTC. This encodes CASSLEGRRYEQYF. The full variable domain, with the rest looked up from reference TRBV7-2 and TRBJ2-7, is GAGVSQSPSNKVTEKGKDVELRCDPISGHTALYWYRQSLGQGLEFLIYFQGNSAPDKSGLPSDRFSAERTGGSVSTLTIQRTQQEDSAVYLCASSLEGRRYEQYFGPGTRLTVT.

In DNA form, the CDR3 reads TGTGCCAGTACAGGGGGCTCCCTAGCCAAAAACATTCAGTACTTC. It codes for CASTGGSLAKNIQYF. J is TRBJ2-5 and V is TRBV6-1; 9 nucleotides match TRBD1. The J call is in doubt because the DNA end fits TRBJ2-4 better. Germline V gene sequence: CDR1 MNHNS, CDR2 SASEGT. The CDR3 runs 15 residues.

This clonotype has a single count. The DNA for the CDR3 is TGTGCCAGCAGCCCAGGGTGGCGTGGGGGCGCAGATACGCAGTATTTT. Its protein is CASSPGWRGGADTQYF. The V and J genes are TRBV5-3 and TRBJ2-3; TRBD1 might be the D (6 bases). TRBV5-3 counts as an open reading frame of uncertain function. This CDR3 region has 16 residues. V was clipped by 8 bases and J by 4 bases, with 23 bases between them.

This clonotype is medium-sized within its sample. The chain links TRBV28 to TRBJ1-1; possibly TRBD1 for D (6 bases). V was clipped by 10 bases and J by 3 bases, with 15 bases between them. Germline V gene data show CDR1 as MDHEN and CDR2 as SYDVKM. The CDR3 runs 13 residues. CDR3 coding DNA: TGTGCCACCTATCTCGCAGGGGACACTGAAGCTTTCTTT. It encodes CATYLAGDTEAFF.